This T cell receptor beta chain was captured in a study of blood T cell repertoires in COVID-19. Across the whole study: Sites in the United States, Italy and Spain provided acute and convalescent COVID-19 samples.

The CDR3 spans 14 residues. Looked up from germline, CDR1 is SGHRS and CDR2 is YFSETQ. V was cut by 4 bases and J by 9 bases, with 17 bases left in between. Original handling: Scientists estimated how many nucleated cells there were by amplifying reference gene primers. The repertoire was sequenced with immunoSEQ multiplex PCR; TCRdb's copy has only in-frame clones and lacks some. V and J calls and clone size are those listed in that table; D and trimming were worked out from the DNA. The data hold under 100,000 clones, with roughly 77% observed a single time. This receptor was obtained from a human donor in a cohort sampled during active COVID-19. The sequenced sample consisted of peripheral blood. This sequence joins TRBV5-1 and TRBJ2-4, with a possible D match to TRBD1 (6 bases). The CDR3 reads CASSQLGQGTIQYF. The CDR3 DNA sequence: TGCGCCAGCAGCCAGTTAGGTCAGGGGACCATTCAGTACTTC. The whole variable domain, remainder taken from reference TRBV5-1 and TRBJ2-4, is KAGVTQTPRYLIKTRGQQVTLSCSPISGHRSVSWYQQTPGQGLQFLFEYFSETQRNKGNFPGRFSGRQFSNSRSEMNVSTLELGDSALYLCASSQLGQGTIQYFGAGTRLSVL.